This T cell receptor beta chain is from a study of blood T cell repertoires in COVID-19. Study as a whole: COVID-19 samples, acute and convalescent, were from the United States, Italy and Spain.

V lost 3 bases and J lost 0, with 12 bases in between. The CDR3 has 16 amino acids. The germline gives CDR1 KGHSH, CDR2 LQKENI. Original analysis: From reference gene primer amplification, estimates of nucleated cell counts were derived. The assay was immunoSEQ multiplex PCR, and TCRdb's table has in-frame clones only and misses some. V, J and clone size were drawn from that table, and D and trimming were deduced from the DNA. The table records roughly 180,000 clones, about nine tenths of them present only once. Participants spanned ages roughly 18 to 90 years and resided in fewer than 30 US areas. Donors in Cohort 3 who had recovered were those with two negative PCRs, healthcare professional clearance, or resolution of their symptoms.

This clonotype originated in a young woman who had recovered from COVID-19. Specimen: PBMCs or T cells enriched from blood (not recorded which). The chain carries TRBV18 and TRBJ2-1; weak D call: TRBD2 (6 bases). The CDR3 region is CASSPTGLVSYNEQFF. DNA of the CDR3: TGTGCCAGCTCACCGACGGGACTGGTCTCCTACAATGAGCAGTTCTTC.